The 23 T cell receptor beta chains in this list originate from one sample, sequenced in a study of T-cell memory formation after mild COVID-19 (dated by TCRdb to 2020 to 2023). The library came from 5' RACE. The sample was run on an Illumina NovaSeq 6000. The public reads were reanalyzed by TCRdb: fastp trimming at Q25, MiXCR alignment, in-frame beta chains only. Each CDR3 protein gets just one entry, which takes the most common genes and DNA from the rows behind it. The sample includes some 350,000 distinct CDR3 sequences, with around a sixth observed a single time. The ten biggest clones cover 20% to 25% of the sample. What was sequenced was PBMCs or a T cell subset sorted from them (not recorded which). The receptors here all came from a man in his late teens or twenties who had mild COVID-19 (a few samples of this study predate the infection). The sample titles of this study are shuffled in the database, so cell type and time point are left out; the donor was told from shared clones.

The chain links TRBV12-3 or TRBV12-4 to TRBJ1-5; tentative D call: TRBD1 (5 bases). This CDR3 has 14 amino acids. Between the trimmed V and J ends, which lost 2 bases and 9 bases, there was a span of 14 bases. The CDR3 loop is CASSLSAWGGPQHF. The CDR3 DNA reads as TGTGCCAGCAGTTTATCGGCATGGGGGGGGCCCCAGCATTTT.

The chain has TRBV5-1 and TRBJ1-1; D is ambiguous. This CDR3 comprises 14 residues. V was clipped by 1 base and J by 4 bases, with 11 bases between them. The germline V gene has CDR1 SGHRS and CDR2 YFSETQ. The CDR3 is CASSLFESGTEAFF. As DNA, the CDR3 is TGCGCCAGCAGCTTGTTCGAATCTGGCACTGAAGCTTTCTTT.

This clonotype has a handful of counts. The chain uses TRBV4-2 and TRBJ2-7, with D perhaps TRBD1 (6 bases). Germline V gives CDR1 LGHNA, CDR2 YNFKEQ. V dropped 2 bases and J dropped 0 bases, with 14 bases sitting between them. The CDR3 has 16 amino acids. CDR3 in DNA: TGTGCCAGCAGCCAATACCGGACAGTTCTCTCCTACGAGCAGTACTTC. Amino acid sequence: CASSQYRTVLSYEQYF.

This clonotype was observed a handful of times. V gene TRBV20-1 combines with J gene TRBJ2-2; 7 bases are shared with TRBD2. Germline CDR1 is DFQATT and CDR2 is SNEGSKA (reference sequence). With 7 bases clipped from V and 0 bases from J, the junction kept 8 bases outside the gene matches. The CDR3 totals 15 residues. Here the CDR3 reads CSVSGGGTNTGELFF. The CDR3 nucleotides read TGCAGTGTCAGTGGGGGGGGTACGAACACCGGGGAGCTGTTTTTT.

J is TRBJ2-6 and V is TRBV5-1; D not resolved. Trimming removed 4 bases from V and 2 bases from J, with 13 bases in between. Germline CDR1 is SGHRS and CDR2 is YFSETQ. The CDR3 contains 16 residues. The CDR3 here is CASSLNRVPGANVLTF. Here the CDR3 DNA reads TGCGCCAGCAGCCTCAACCGGGTTCCTGGGGCCAACGTCCTGACTTTC.

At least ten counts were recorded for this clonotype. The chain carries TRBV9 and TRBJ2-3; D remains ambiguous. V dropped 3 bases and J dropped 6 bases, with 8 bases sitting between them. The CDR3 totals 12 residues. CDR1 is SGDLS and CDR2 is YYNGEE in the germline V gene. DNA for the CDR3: TGTGCCAGCAGCGCAACCACGGATACGCAGTATTTT. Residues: CASSATTDTQYF. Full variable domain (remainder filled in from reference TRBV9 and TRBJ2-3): DSGVTQTPKHLITATGQRVTLRCSPRSGDLSVYWYQQSLDQGLQFLIQYYNGEERAKGNILERFSAQQFPDLHSELNLSSLELGDSALYFCASSATTDTQYFGPGTRLTVL.

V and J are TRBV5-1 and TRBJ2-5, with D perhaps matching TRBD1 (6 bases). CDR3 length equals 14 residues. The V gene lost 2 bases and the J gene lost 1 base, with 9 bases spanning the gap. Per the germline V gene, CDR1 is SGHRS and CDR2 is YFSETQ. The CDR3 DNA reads TGCGCCAGCAGCTTACAGGGACCCCAAGAGACCCAGTACTTC. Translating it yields CASSLQGPQETQYF.

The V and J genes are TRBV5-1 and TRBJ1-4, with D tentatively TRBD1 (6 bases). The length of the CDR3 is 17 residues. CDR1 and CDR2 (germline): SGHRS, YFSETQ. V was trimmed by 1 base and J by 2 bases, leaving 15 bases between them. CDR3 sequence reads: CASSLTGTALTNEKLFF. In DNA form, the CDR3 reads TGCGCCAGCAGCTTGACAGGGACCGCTTTGACTAATGAAAAACTGTTTTTT. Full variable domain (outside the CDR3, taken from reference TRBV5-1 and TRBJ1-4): KAGVTQTPRYLIKTRGQQVTLSCSPISGHRSVSWYQQTPGQGLQFLFEYFSETQRNKGNFPGRFSGRQFSNSRSEMNVSTLELGDSALYLCASSLTGTALTNEKLFFGSGTQLSVL.

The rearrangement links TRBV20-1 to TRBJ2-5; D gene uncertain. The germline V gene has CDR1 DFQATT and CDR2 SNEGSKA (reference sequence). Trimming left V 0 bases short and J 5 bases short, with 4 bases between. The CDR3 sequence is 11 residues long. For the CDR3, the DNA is TGCAGTGCTAGAGAATTGGAGACCCAGTACTTC. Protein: CSARELETQYF.

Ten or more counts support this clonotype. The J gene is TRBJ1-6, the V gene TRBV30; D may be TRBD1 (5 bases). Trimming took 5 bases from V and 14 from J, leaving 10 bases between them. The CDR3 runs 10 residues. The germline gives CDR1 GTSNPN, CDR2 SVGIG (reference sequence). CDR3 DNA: TGTGCCTGGGGCCGGGGGGCCCTCCACTTT. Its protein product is CAWGRGALHF. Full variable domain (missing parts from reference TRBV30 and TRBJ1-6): SQTIHQWPATLVQPVGSPLSLECTVEGTSNPNLYWYRQAAGRGLQLLFYSVGIGQISSEVPQNLSASRPQDRQFILSSKKLLLSDSGFYLCAWGRGALHFGNGTRLTVT.

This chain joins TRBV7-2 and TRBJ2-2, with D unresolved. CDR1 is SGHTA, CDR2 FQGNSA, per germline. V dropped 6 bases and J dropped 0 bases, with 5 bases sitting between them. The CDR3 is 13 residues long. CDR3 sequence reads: CASRDPNTGELFF. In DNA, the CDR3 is TGTGCCAGCAGGGACCCGAACACCGGGGAGCTGTTTTTT.

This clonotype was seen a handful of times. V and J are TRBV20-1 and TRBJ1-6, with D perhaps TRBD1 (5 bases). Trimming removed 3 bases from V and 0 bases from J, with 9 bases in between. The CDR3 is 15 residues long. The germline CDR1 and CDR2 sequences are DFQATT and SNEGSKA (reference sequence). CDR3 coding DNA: TGCAGTGCTAGTTGGGGGGGCTCCTATAATTCACCCCTCCACTTT. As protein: CSASWGGSYNSPLHF.

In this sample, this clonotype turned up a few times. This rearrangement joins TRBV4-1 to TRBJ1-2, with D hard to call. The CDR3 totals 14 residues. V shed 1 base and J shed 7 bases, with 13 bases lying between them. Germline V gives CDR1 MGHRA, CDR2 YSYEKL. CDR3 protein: CASSQVNRRAGYTF. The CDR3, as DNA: TGCGCCAGCAGCCAAGTAAATCGTAGGGCTGGCTACACCTTC.

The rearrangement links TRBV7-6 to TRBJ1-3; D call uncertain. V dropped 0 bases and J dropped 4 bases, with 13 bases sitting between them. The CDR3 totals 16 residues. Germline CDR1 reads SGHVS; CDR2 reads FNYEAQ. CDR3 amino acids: CASSLATRVSGNTIYF. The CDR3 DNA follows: TGTGCCAGCAGCTTAGCGACGCGGGTGTCCGGAAACACCATATATTTT.

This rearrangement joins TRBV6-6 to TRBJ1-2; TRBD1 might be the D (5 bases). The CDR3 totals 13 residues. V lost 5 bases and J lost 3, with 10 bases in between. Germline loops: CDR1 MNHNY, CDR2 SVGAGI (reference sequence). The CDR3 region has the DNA TGTGCCAGCAGTACCGGGGCAGACTATGGCTACACCTTC. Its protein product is CASSTGADYGYTF.

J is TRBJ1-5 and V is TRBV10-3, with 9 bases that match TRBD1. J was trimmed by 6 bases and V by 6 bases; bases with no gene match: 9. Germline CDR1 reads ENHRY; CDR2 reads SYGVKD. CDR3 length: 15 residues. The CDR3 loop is CAIRDPGQGPQPQHF. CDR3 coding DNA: TGTGCCATCAGGGATCCGGGACAGGGACCTCAGCCCCAGCATTTT.

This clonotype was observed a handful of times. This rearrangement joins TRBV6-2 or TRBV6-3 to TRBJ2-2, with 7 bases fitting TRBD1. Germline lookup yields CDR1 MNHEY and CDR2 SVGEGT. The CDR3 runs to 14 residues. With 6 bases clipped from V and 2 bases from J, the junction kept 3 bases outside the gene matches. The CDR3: CASRRDSNTGELFF. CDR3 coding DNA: TGTGCCAGCAGGAGGGACAGTAACACCGGGGAGCTGTTTTTT.

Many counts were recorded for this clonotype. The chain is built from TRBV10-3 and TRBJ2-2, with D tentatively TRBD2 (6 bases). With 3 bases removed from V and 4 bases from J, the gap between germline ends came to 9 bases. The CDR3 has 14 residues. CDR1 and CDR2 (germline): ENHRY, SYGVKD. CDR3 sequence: CAISELASTGELFF. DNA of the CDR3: TGTGCCATCAGTGAACTAGCTAGCACCGGGGAGCTGTTTTTT.

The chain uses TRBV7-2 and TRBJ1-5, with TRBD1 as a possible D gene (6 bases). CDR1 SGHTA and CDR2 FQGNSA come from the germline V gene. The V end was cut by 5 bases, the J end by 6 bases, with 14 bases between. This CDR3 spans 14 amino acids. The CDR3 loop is CASSKSEGGQPQHF. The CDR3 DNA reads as TGTGCCAGCAGCAAGTCGGAGGGGGGTCAGCCCCAGCATTTT.

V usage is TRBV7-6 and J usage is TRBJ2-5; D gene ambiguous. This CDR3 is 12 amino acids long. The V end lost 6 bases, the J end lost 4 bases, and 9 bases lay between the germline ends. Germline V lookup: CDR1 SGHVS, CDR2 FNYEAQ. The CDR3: CASRGSGETQYF. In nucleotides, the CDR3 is TGTGCCAGCAGGGGATCAGGAGAGACCCAGTACTTC.

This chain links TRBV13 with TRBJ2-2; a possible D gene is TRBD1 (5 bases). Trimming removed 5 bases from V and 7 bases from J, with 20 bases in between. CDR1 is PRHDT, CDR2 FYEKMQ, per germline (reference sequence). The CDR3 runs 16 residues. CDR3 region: CASSPAGQGLNGELFF. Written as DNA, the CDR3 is TGTGCCAGCAGCCCGGCCGGGCAGGGCCTGAACGGGGAGCTGTTTTTT.

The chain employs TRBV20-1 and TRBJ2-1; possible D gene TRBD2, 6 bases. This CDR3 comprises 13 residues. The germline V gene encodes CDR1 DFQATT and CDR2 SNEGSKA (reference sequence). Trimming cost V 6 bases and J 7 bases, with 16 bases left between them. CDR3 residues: CSAPKGGGNEQFF. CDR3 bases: TGCAGTGCCCCGAAGGGTGGGGGGAATGAGCAGTTCTTC.

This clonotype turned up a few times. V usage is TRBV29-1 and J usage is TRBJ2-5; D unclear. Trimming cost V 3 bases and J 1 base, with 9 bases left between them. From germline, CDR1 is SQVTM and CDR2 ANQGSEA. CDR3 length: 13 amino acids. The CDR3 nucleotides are TGCAGCGTTGAGGCCATTCTCCAAGAGACCCAGTACTTC. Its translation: CSVEAILQETQYF.